A single sample is the source of the 24 T cell receptor beta chains below, sequenced in a study of type 1 regulatory T cells. TCRdb reprocessed the reads with MiXCR, giving one entry per CDR3 protein. Of about 100,000 distinct CDR3 sequences listed, 31% are singletons. The sequenced sample consisted of CD4+ T cells, either the whole sample or a sorted fraction (not recorded which). These receptors came from a human donor in good health.

The V gene is TRBV24-1, the J gene TRBJ2-5; D is undetermined. In germline, CDR1 is KGHDR, CDR2 SFDVKD. With 5 bases removed from V and 5 bases from J, the gap between germline ends came to 8 bases. The CDR3 is made up of 12 amino acids. CDR3 DNA: TGTGCCACCAGTGCGGGCTGGGAGACCCAGTACTTC. Protein: CATSAGWETQYF.

The CDR3 loop is CASSMLGPYEQYF. CDR3 DNA sequence: TGTGCCAGTAGTATGCTCGGCCCCTACGAGCAGTACTTC. The J gene is TRBJ2-7, the V gene TRBV19; D gene ambiguous. Germline CDR1 LNHDA, CDR2 SQIVND (reference sequence). The germline V and J ends were trimmed by 3 bases and 2 bases, with 8 bases remaining between them. This CDR3 is built from 13 residues.

This clonotype was observed a few times. The rearrangement uses TRBV7-7 and TRBJ2-3; 7 positions match TRBD2. Germline lookup yields CDR1 SSHAT and CDR2 FNYEAQ (reference sequence). This CDR3 region has 13 residues. The J segment lost 5 bases and the V segment lost 5 bases, leaving 4 bases of the junction unmatched. The CDR3 sequence: CASSPPGGDTQYF. The CDR3 region has the DNA TGTGCCAGCAGCCCACCGGGGGGAGATACGCAGTATTTT.

The rearrangement links TRBV10-1 to TRBJ2-7; D uncertain. The V end was cut by 3 bases, the J end by 6 bases, with 12 bases between. CDR1 WNHNN and CDR2 SYGVQD come from the germline V gene (reference sequence). The CDR3 extends over 13 amino acids. This CDR3 is CASSDQPVFEQYF. The CDR3 DNA is TGCGCCAGCAGTGACCAGCCCGTGTTCGAGCAGTACTTC.

This clonotype has just a few counts. The chain uses TRBV28 and TRBJ2-7; 9 bases are shared with TRBD1. With V trimmed by 4 bases and J by 4 bases, 5 bases remained unmatched. This CDR3 has 14 residues. Germline CDR1 MDHEN, CDR2 SYDVKM. The CDR3 region is CASSSPGQGYEQYF. In DNA form, the CDR3 reads TGTGCCAGCAGTTCACCGGGACAGGGATACGAGCAGTACTTC. Full variable domain (outside the CDR3, taken from reference TRBV28 and TRBJ2-7): DVKVTQSSRYLVKRTGEKVFLECVQDMDHENMFWYRQDPGLGLRLIYFSYDVKMKEKGDIPEGYSVSREKKERFSLILESASTNQTSMYLCASSSPGQGYEQYFGPGTRLTVT.

This clonotype was counted a few times. The chain carries TRBV9 and TRBJ1-1, with a possible D match to TRBD1 (6 bases). V lost 4 bases and J 1 base, leaving 11 bases between the germline ends. Per germline, CDR1 SGDLS and CDR2 YYNGEE. The CDR3 contains 14 residues. The chain's CDR3 is CASSSSQGNTEAFF. CDR3 nucleotide sequence: TGTGCCAGCAGCAGTTCACAGGGGAACACTGAAGCTTTCTTT.

Only a few counts were recorded for this clonotype. The chain recombines TRBV12-5 with TRBJ1-1; no clear D gene. This CDR3 is built from 15 residues. Trimming stripped 0 bases from V and 1 base from J, with 9 bases between. Germline V CDR1 and CDR2: LGHNT, FRNRAP. The CDR3 region is CASGLVLSGNTEAFF. The CDR3 bases are TGTGCTAGTGGTTTGGTACTAAGCGGGAACACTGAAGCTTTCTTT.

The chain carries TRBV6-2 or TRBV6-3 and TRBJ1-5; 7 bases are a match to TRBD1. This CDR3 has 14 amino acids. Germline values: CDR1 MNHEY, CDR2 SVGEGT. The ends lost 4 bases at V and 1 base at J; junction bases unmatched: 1. The CDR3 bases are TGTGCCAGCAGTTGGGGACAGAGCAATCAGCCCCAGCATTTT. Translation gives CASSWGQSNQPQHF.

The table lists this clonotype with a few counts. This rearrangement joins TRBV29-1 to TRBJ1-1; perhaps TRBD1 as D (6 bases). The CDR3 contains 14 residues. Trimming left V 7 bases short and J 5 bases short, with 20 bases between. Germline V gives CDR1 SQVTM, CDR2 ANQGSEA. CDR3 DNA: TGCAGCGCATCAAAACCAGGGGTTAATACTGAAGCTTTCTTT. It codes for CSASKPGVNTEAFF.

This clonotype came up a few times. The chain couples TRBV6-6 to TRBJ2-7; D not resolved. The CDR3 length is 12 residues. Germline V gene data show CDR1 as MNHNY and CDR2 as SVGAGI (reference sequence). The V end lost 2 bases, the J end lost 3 bases, and 5 bases lay between the germline ends. This CDR3 is CASSYENYEQYF. The CDR3 DNA is TGTGCCAGCAGTTACGAGAACTACGAGCAGTACTTC.

This CDR3 reads CSAQAGTSSSYEQYF. Here the CDR3 DNA reads TGCAGTGCCCAAGCGGGGACCTCAAGCTCCTACGAGCAGTACTTC. The rearrangement joins TRBV20-1 to TRBJ2-7; the match to TRBD2 covers 7 bases. The germline V gene encodes CDR1 DFQATT and CDR2 SNEGSKA (reference sequence). This CDR3 has 15 amino acids. Losses at the gene ends were 6 bases for V and 0 bases for J; bases not matched to a gene: 11.

This clonotype has more than one count but fewer than ten. This chain links TRBV7-8 with TRBJ2-7; 10 bases fit TRBD1. The CDR3 is made up of 15 amino acids. Looked up from germline, CDR1 is SGHVS and CDR2 is FQNEAQ. With 4 bases clipped from V and 2 bases from J, the junction kept 5 bases outside the gene matches. CDR3 loop: CASSSDRGPTYEQYF. DNA of the CDR3: TGTGCCAGCAGCTCAGACAGGGGGCCTACCTACGAGCAGTACTTC. Full variable domain (outside the CDR3, taken from reference TRBV7-8 and TRBJ2-7): GAGVSQSPRYKVAKRGQDVALRCDPISGHVSLFWYQQALGQGPEFLTYFQNEAQLDKSGLPSDRFFAERPEGSVSTLKIQRTQQEDSAVYLCASSSDRGPTYEQYFGPGTRLTVT.

This clonotype was seen a few times. The chain couples TRBV6-1 to TRBJ2-7; unclear D gene. This CDR3 has 11 amino acids. The ends were cut back, 8 bases at V and 4 bases at J, with 9 bases in the middle. CDR1 is MNHNS and CDR2 is SASEGT in the germline V gene. The CDR3 nucleotides read TGTGCCAGCTTGCAAAATTACGAGCAGTACTTC. Its protein product is CASLQNYEQYF.

This clonotype was recorded a few times. This rearrangement joins TRBV29-1 to TRBJ1-1; D gene uncertain. V dropped 4 bases and J dropped 1 base, with 7 bases sitting between them. The CDR3 spans 12 residues. CDR1 and CDR2 from the germline V gene are SQVTM and ANQGSEA. The CDR3 loop reads CSVGSGNTEAFF. CDR3 bases: TGCAGCGTTGGGTCTGGGAACACTGAAGCTTTCTTT.

This clonotype was seen only a few times. The chain joins TRBV12-3 or TRBV12-4 to TRBJ2-7, with 8 bases identical to TRBD2. V lost 6 bases, J lost 2 bases, and 6 bases stayed unmatched. The CDR3 sequence is 14 residues long. The DNA of the CDR3 is TGTGCCAGCAGGGGGACGGGGGGGACCTACGAGCAGTACTTC. Protein: CASRGTGGTYEQYF.

This chain links TRBV12-3 or TRBV12-4 with TRBJ1-5; D possibly corresponds to TRBD1 (5 bases). CDR3 size: 14 residues. V gave up 6 bases and J gave up 6 bases, with 15 bases separating them. CDR3 bases: TGTGCCAGCAGCCCCCCGGGACGGAGTCAGCCCCAGCATTTT. Encoded protein: CASSPPGRSQPQHF.

This clonotype was detected only a few times. V is TRBV29-1 and J is TRBJ2-3, with 7 bases lining up with TRBD2. The CDR3 has 13 amino acids. V dropped 5 bases and J dropped 3; count of bases not matched to a gene: 5. Germline V gene data show CDR1 as SQVTM and CDR2 as ANQGSEA. The CDR3 protein is CSVRREATDTQYF. In DNA form, the CDR3 reads TGCAGCGTTCGTCGGGAGGCAACAGATACGCAGTATTTT.

This clonotype was seen more than once but under ten times. The chain uses TRBV7-2 and TRBJ2-7; D tentatively reads TRBD1 or TRBD2 (5 bases each). The germline V and J ends were trimmed by 1 base and 2 bases, with 15 bases remaining between them. The CDR3 is 16 amino acids. Germline assignment: CDR1 SGHTA and CDR2 FQGNSA. CDR3: CASSLDLWQGAYEQYF. The CDR3 DNA is TGTGCCAGCAGCTTAGATTTGTGGCAGGGAGCCTACGAGCAGTACTTC.

This clonotype was seen a handful of times. The chain uses TRBV10-3 and TRBJ1-5; D gene unclear. Per germline, CDR1 ENHRY and CDR2 SYGVKD. V was clipped by 3 bases and J by 3 bases, with 6 bases between them. This CDR3 region has 13 residues. The CDR3: CAISDQVNQPQHF. CDR3 sequence (DNA): TGTGCCATCAGTGATCAGGTCAATCAGCCCCAGCATTTT.

J is TRBJ2-3 and V is TRBV28, with 10 bases that match TRBD2. Unmatched junction bases numbered 8, after V lost 1 base and J lost 4 bases. This CDR3 contains 17 residues. Per germline, CDR1 MDHEN and CDR2 SYDVKM. CDR3 loop: CASSLSLLAGVADTQYF. In nucleotides, the CDR3 is TGTGCCAGCAGTTTATCGCTCCTAGCGGGAGTCGCAGATACGCAGTATTTT.

The rearrangement uses TRBV25-1 and TRBJ1-6; no definite D call. V shed 6 bases and J shed 6 bases, with 12 bases lying between them. Germline CDR1 reads MGHDK; CDR2 reads SYGVNS. The CDR3 loop spans 14 amino acids. CDR3 nucleotides: TGTGCCAGCAGGGGCGAGGGAAGTAATTCACCCCTCCACTTT. This gives the protein CASRGEGSNSPLHF.

The chain is built from TRBV20-1 and TRBJ2-1, with TRBD2 matching over 11 bases. V lost 5 bases and J lost 5; bases outside the gene matches: 8. This CDR3 contains 15 residues. In germline, CDR1 is DFQATT, CDR2 SNEGSKA (reference sequence). CDR3: CSAGNPGLADNEQFF. The CDR3 DNA is TGCAGTGCTGGAAATCCGGGACTAGCGGACAATGAGCAGTTCTTC.

The chain uses TRBV2 and TRBJ2-6; tentatively, D is TRBD2 (6 bases). The CDR3 length is 16 residues. V was shortened by 6 bases and J by 2 bases, with 14 bases between the two germline ends. The germline CDR1 and CDR2 sequences are SNHLY and FYNNEI. CDR3 amino acids: CASRTGVVAGANVLTF. The CDR3 nucleotides read TGTGCCAGCAGGACGGGGGTGGTTGCTGGGGCCAACGTCCTGACTTTC.

CDR3 DNA sequence: TGTGCCAGCGGCGAAGGGACAGCCTTGTCTGGGGCCAACGTCCTGACTTTC. Translated, it gives CASGEGTALSGANVLTF. The chain couples TRBV27 to TRBJ2-6, with 7 bases identical to TRBD1. CDR1 is MNHEY, CDR2 SMNVEV, per germline (reference sequence). Unmatched junction bases numbered 11, after V lost 8 bases and J lost 1 base. CDR3 size: 17 residues.